A selection of T cell receptor beta chains follows, all from one sample in a study of shared clonotypes between healthy human individuals. The data were produced by immunoSEQ multiplex PCR, yet TCRdb's version contains in-frame clones alone and is incomplete. The table shows 70,000 to 95,000 clones, with about 63% occurring only once. Sequencing was performed on memory CD8+ T cells sorted from blood. The receptors shown here come from a man aged 25 to 40 in good health. The CDR3 runs from the conserved cysteine through the conserved F or W. A D gene is named only where the DNA matches it firmly. Clone size is shown for a subset of rows, as once, few, many or a class of expanded clone.

clone size	V gene	D gene	J gene	CDR3 protein	CDR3 DNA
.	TRBV9	.	TRBJ1-5	CASSPGTRGNQPQHF	TGTGCCAGCAGCCCTGGGACGCGAGGCAATCAGCCCCAGCATTTT
.	TRBV4-3	.	TRBJ2-1	CASSQNAGFDEQFF	TGCGCCAGCAGCCAAAATGCGGGTTTCGATGAGCAGTTCTTC
many	TRBV4-3	.	TRBJ2-7	CASSQGPGATYEQYF	TGCGCCAGCAGCCAAGGCCCCGGGGCAACCTACGAGCAGTACTTC
few	TRBV15	.	TRBJ1-2	CATSRDIGGTGYTF	TGTGCCACCAGCAGAGATATCGGGGGCACTGGCTACACCTTC
once	TRBV7-9	TRBD2	TRBJ2-3	CASSLAIAGASTDTQYF	TGTGCCAGCAGCTTAGCGATCGCGGGAGCCAGCACAGATACGCAGTATTTT
few	TRBV23-1	.	TRBJ1-5	CASSQSDGRSNQPQHF	TGCGCCAGCAGTCAATCGGACGGCAGGTCTAATCAGCCCCAGCATTTT
.	TRBV30	.	TRBJ1-4	CAWSGGLVTNEKLFF	TGTGCCTGGTCGGGGGGACTTGTTACTAATGAAAAACTGTTTTTT
.	TRBV2	.	TRBJ1-5	CASMGKHLGSGNQPQHF	TGTGCCAGCATGGGGAAGCATCTTGGGTCGGGCAATCAGCCCCAGCATTTT
few	TRBV28	.	TRBJ2-7	CASSPGTSYEQYF	TGTGCCAGCAGTCCTGGGACCTCCTACGAGCAGTACTTC
.	TRBV2	.	TRBJ1-3	CASNSHVRGDGTIYF	TGTGCCAGCAACTCACATGTAAGGGGAGATGGCACCATATATTTT
.	TRBV9	.	TRBJ2-2	CASSVVMGTGELFF	TGTGCCAGCAGCGTAGTCATGGGGACCGGGGAGCTGTTTTTT
.	TRBV29-1	.	TRBJ2-5	CSVEGAAVGETQYF	TGCAGCGTTGAAGGGGCGGCTGTGGGGGAGACCCAGTACTTC
.	TRBV19	.	TRBJ2-6	CASSSQLTNQSRANVLTF	TGTGCCAGTAGTTCACAATTGACAAATCAAAGTCGGGCCAACGTCCTGACTTTC
.	TRBV5-1	TRBD2	TRBJ2-1	CASSLRAGGFDEQFF	TGCGCCAGCAGCTTAAGAGCGGGAGGTTTTGATGAGCAGTTCTTC
few	TRBV11-2	TRBD2	TRBJ2-1	CASISQGSSGNFF	TGTGCCAGCATCTCACAAGGGTCTAGCGGGAATTTCTTC
.	TRBV7-9	TRBD2	TRBJ2-7	CASTRTSGAPTTYEQYF	TGTGCCAGCACAAGGACTAGCGGAGCACCGACGACCTACGAGCAGTACTTC
.	TRBV19	.	TRBJ2-5	CASSIPGDVRRETQYF	TGTGCCAGTAGTATACCAGGAGATGTGCGTAGGGAGACCCAGTACTTC
.	TRBV7-9	.	TRBJ2-2	CASSPSTGELFF	TGTGCCAGCAGCCCGAGCACCGGGGAGCTGTTTTTT
many	TRBV28	.	TRBJ2-7	CASSLLNYEQYF	TGTGCCAGCAGTTTATTGAACTACGAGCAGTACTTC
few	TRBV6-5	.	TRBJ2-7	CASSSLYEQYF	TGTGCCAGCAGTTCCCTCTACGAGCAGTACTTC
.	TRBV6-1	.	TRBJ2-3	CASSEKVDGTDTQYF	TGTGCCAGCAGTGAAAAGGTTGATGGTACAGATACGCAGTATTTT
.	TRBV7-8	TRBD2	TRBJ2-3	CASSSPSRRERGTDTQYF	TGTGCCAGCAGCTCACCTAGCAGGCGGGAGAGGGGCACAGATACGCAGTATTTT
.	TRBV28	.	TRBJ2-4	CASSLLTTKNIQYF	TGTGCCAGCAGTTTACTCACTACCAAAAACATTCAGTACTTC
.	TRBV7-2	TRBD1	TRBJ2-7	CASSQAGQAYSPYEQYF	TGTGCCAGCAGCCAAGCCGGACAGGCCTATTCCCCCTACGAGCAGTACTTC
.	TRBV12-5	.	TRBJ1-2	CASGLVPGPQTRGYTF	TGTGCTAGTGGTTTGGTACCAGGACCTCAGACGAGGGGCTACACCTTC
.	TRBV6-5	TRBD2	TRBJ2-7	CASSYSPGGLYEQYF	TGTGCCAGCAGTTACTCGCCGGGAGGGCTCTACGAGCAGTACTTC
many	TRBV7-9	.	TRBJ1-1	CASSPGLGNTEAFF	TGTGCCAGCAGCCCAGGGTTGGGGAACACTGAAGCTTTCTTT
.	TRBV4-1	.	TRBJ1-5	CASRKGWDQPQHF	TGCGCCAGCAGGAAGGGGTGGGATCAGCCCCAGCATTTT
many	TRBV27	.	TRBJ1-2	CASSSYSGTAESYGYTF	TGTGCCAGCAGTTCCTACTCCGGGACTGCAGAAAGCTATGGCTACACCTTC
.	TRBV27	.	TRBJ1-1	CASTSGQHDTEAFF	TGTGCCAGCACGTCCGGGCAACATGACACTGAAGCTTTCTTT
.	TRBV28	.	TRBJ1-1	CASRRTSRGRTEAFF	TGTGCCAGCAGACGTACTAGTAGGGGCCGCACTGAAGCTTTCTTT
.	TRBV2	.	TRBJ2-1	CASSWDNSYNEQFF	TGTGCCAGCAGTTGGGACAACTCCTACAATGAGCAGTTCTTC
.	TRBV27	.	TRBJ2-5	CASSLSPGLPFTETQYF	TGTGCCAGCAGTCTGTCTCCCGGCCTCCCATTCACGGAGACCCAGTACTTC